These 11 T cell receptor beta chains were all obtained from the same sample, sequenced in a study of tumor-infiltrating lymphocytes in oesophageal squamous cell carcinoma. TCRdb re-called the PCR reads through MiXCR, storing one row per CDR3 protein. Seen here are about 20,000 distinct CDR3 sequences, 42% observed once, and the top ten hold approximately 19%. Material for sequencing was normal esophageal tissue next to the tumor. The receptors shown here come from a female donor with esophageal squamous cell carcinoma.

CDR3 residues: CASSLRTSGRWSSYNEQYF. DNA for the CDR3: TGTGCCAGCAGCTTACGAACTAGCGGCCGATGGAGCTCCTACAATGAGCAGTACTTC. The V gene is TRBV5-4, the J gene TRBJ2-1; 8 bases fit TRBD2. The DNA end is more similar to TRBJ2-7, so the J call may be wrong. The CDR3 has 19 residues. Germline V gene sequence: CDR1 SGHNT, CDR2 YYREEE (reference sequence).

As to this clonotype: One base away lies a much larger clone, so this may be a sequencing read error. The chain joins TRBV5-1 to TRBJ1-1; D is undetermined. Germline lookup yields CDR1 SGHRS and CDR2 YFSETQ. The CDR3 is 11 amino acids. The CDR3 DNA sequence: TGCGCCAGCAGTATAGACGGGGAGCTGTATTTT. Translated, it gives CASSIDGELYF.

This clonotype was counted many times. This chain uses TRBV28 with TRBJ1-1; 11 nucleotides align to TRBD1. CDR3 length equals 13 residues. Trimming at V came to 6 bases and at J to 4 bases, leaving 1 base not matched to a gene. CDR1 is MDHEN and CDR2 is SYDVKM in the germline V gene. CDR3 sequence (DNA): TGTGCCAGCAGGGGGACAGGGGGCACTGAAGCTTTCTTT. It codes for CASRGTGGTEAFF.

This rearrangement joins TRBV7-3 to TRBJ2-3; 9 bases match TRBD2. CDR3 size: 14 residues. Germline CDR1 is SGHTA and CDR2 is FQGTGA. After removal of 5 bases from V and 6 bases from J, the junction contained 6 bases not matched to a gene. In nucleotides, the CDR3 is TGTGCCAGCAGCCCCATGGCGGGGGGGGATACGCAGTATTTT. As protein: CASSPMAGGDTQYF.

This rearrangement joins TRBV11-1 to TRBJ2-1, with 7 bases fitting TRBD2. Gene TRBJ2-7 matches the end of the DNA better, so the J call may be wrong. The CDR3 contains 14 residues. CDR1 and CDR2 from the germline V gene are SGHAT and FQDESV (reference sequence). CDR3 sequence reads: CASSWIGTNNEQYF. The CDR3 DNA follows: TGTGCCAGCAGCTGGATAGGGACTAACAACGAGCAGTACTTC.

The V and J genes are TRBV10-2 and TRBJ2-5; D might be TRBD1 (6 bases). The assigned J gene may be wrong: the sequence end matches TRBJ2-1 better. From germline, CDR1 is WSHSY and CDR2 SAAADI. The CDR3 has 12 residues. CDR3 loop: CASSMQGGEQFF. Here the CDR3 DNA reads TGCGCCAGCAGTATGCAAGGGGGTGAGCAGTTCTTC.

On this clonotype itself: Since a much larger clone is just one base distant, this may be a read error. The chain links TRBV27 to TRBJ2-1; 10 bases line up with TRBD1. The V gene's germline CDR1 is MNHEY and CDR2 SMNVEV (reference sequence). This CDR3 region has 14 residues. The trim removed 6 bases at V and 7 bases at J, leaving 6 bases unmatched. The CDR3 protein is CASSSGTGVNEQFF. DNA for the CDR3: TGTGCCAGCAGCAGTGGGACAGGGGTGAATGAGCAGTTCTTC.

This clonotype turned up a few times. The J gene is TRBJ2-3, the V gene TRBV20-1; D possibly corresponds to TRBD2 (6 bases). The CDR3 is 13 residues long. The V end lost 5 bases, the J end lost 2 bases, and 11 bases lay between the germline ends. Germline V gene sequence: CDR1 DFQATT, CDR2 SNEGSKA (reference sequence). The CDR3 here is CSARIADTDTQYF. The CDR3 DNA sequence: TGCAGTGCTCGGATAGCGGACACAGATACGCAGTATTTT.

The rearrangement links TRBV28 to TRBJ2-6; 9 positions agree with TRBD1. Judging by the DNA end, TRBJ2-1 fits better; the J call may be wrong. Germline assignment: CDR1 MDHEN and CDR2 SYDVKM. CDR3 length: 16 residues. The CDR3 sequence: CASSQPGTGRNNEQFF. The CDR3 DNA is TGTGCCAGCAGTCAACCCGGGACAGGGCGCAACAATGAGCAGTTCTTC.

This clonotype appeared a single time. This rearrangement joins TRBV7-6 to TRBJ2-1, with D possibly TRBD2 on 6 matching bases. The CDR3 runs 17 residues. V shed 5 bases and J shed 3 bases, with 20 bases lying between them. Per germline, CDR1 SGHVS and CDR2 FNYEAQ. The CDR3 reads CASSPEEARDIYNEQFF. DNA for the CDR3: TGTGCCAGCAGCCCAGAAGAGGCGCGGGATATCTACAATGAGCAGTTCTTC.

This clonotype was seen ten or more times. This sequence joins TRBV27 and TRBJ2-5; D is perhaps TRBD1 (7 bases). Germline V lookup: CDR1 MNHEY, CDR2 SMNVEV (reference sequence). This CDR3 comprises 16 residues. V lost 5 bases and J lost 4, with 20 bases in between. The chain's CDR3 is CASSSLQGRRGETQYF. Written as DNA, the CDR3 is TGTGCCAGCAGTAGCCTACAGGGGAGGCGGGGAGAGACCCAGTACTTC.